The entry that follows covers one T cell receptor (beta chain) sequence. Looked up from germline, CDR1 is SGHNT and CDR2 is YENEEA. V lost 6 bases and J lost 1, with 7 bases in between. The CDR3 has 13 amino acids. Source study methods: Estimated nucleated cell counts came from reference gene primer amplification. Profiling relied on immunoSEQ multiplex PCR, and the TCRdb table lists in-frame clones only, not all of them. The D gene and trimming were derived from the DNA, and the V and J assignments and clone size from that table. The data hold 95,000 or so clones, with approximately 86% observed a single time. The sample originates from a study of blood T cell repertoires in COVID-19.

The source is an elderly man with active or convalescent COVID-19. Sequencing was done on a sample of peripheral blood. The chain links TRBV11-3 to TRBJ2-1, with D unresolved. The CDR3 region is CASSSGSYNEQFF. DNA of the CDR3: TGTGCCAGCAGTAGTGGTTCCTACAATGAGCAGTTCTTC.